The 15 T cell receptor beta chains presented below share a single source sample, sequenced in a study of cytomegalovirus exposure and HLA in healthy donors. With 60 Vbeta and 13 Jbeta primers, the PCR was carried out. The data were produced by immunoSEQ multiplex PCR, yet TCRdb's version contains in-frame clones alone and is incomplete. The repertoire holds roughly 150,000 clones, with about three quarters as singletons. The sequencing sample was made of PBMCs. All receptors derive from a woman in her twenties or thirties in good health and CMV-seronegative.

The V and J genes are TRBV6-6 and TRBJ1-2, with a possible D match to TRBD1 (5 bases). The CDR3 consists of 15 residues. Trimming cost V 7 bases and J 0 bases, with 15 bases left between them. From germline, CDR1 is MNHNY and CDR2 SVGAGI (reference sequence). CDR3 region: CASTYLGDSNYGYTF. CDR3 DNA sequence: TGTGCCAGCACCTATCTAGGGGACTCTAACTATGGCTACACCTTC.

The genes are TRBV27 and TRBJ2-7; a possible D gene is TRBD1 (6 bases). The CDR3 covers 15 residues. Trimming pared 2 bases from V and 2 bases from J, leaving 13 bases between. Germline V lookup: CDR1 MNHEY, CDR2 SMNVEV (reference sequence). CDR3 DNA: TGTGCCAGCAGTTTAAGGACAGTTCCAACCTACGAGCAGTACTTC. It translates to CASSLRTVPTYEQYF.

This sequence joins TRBV29-1 and TRBJ2-5; 10 positions agree with TRBD2. The CDR3 sequence is 17 residues long. Germline-derived CDR1 and CDR2 are SQVTM and ANQGSEA. J was trimmed by 5 bases and V by 0 bases; bases with no gene match: 12. The CDR3 DNA follows: TGCAGCGTTGAAGATGTAGACCTAGCGGGGGAATCGGAGACCCAGTACTTC. As protein: CSVEDVDLAGESETQYF.

This clone came up a few times. The J gene is TRBJ2-3, the V gene TRBV5-1; the match to TRBD1 covers 10 bases. V lost 3 bases to trimming and J lost 1 base; unmatched junction nucleotides: 2. Germline assignment: CDR1 SGHRS and CDR2 YFSETQ. The length of the CDR3 is 15 residues. The CDR3 spells CASSSGQGGTDTQYF. The CDR3 nucleotides read TGCGCCAGCAGCTCCGGACAGGGGGGCACAGATACGCAGTATTTT. Filled out from reference TRBV5-1 and TRBJ2-3, the complete variable domain reads KAGVTQTPRYLIKTRGQQVTLSCSPISGHRSVSWYQQTPGQGLQFLFEYFSETQRNKGNFPGRFSGRQFSNSRSEMNVSTLELGDSALYLCASSSGQGGTDTQYFGPGTRLTVL.

The V and J genes are TRBV6-1 and TRBJ1-5, with D perhaps TRBD1 (6 bases). The V gene lost 5 bases and the J gene lost 12 bases, with 11 bases spanning the gap. From germline, CDR1 is MNHNS and CDR2 SASEGT. The CDR3 consists of 11 residues. This CDR3 reads CASSSDRNQHF. The CDR3 DNA follows: TGTGCCAGCAGTTCTGACAGGAACCAGCATTTT.

This sequence joins TRBV6-1 and TRBJ2-5; D call uncertain. The V gene lost 2 bases and the J gene lost 5 bases, with 12 bases spanning the gap. Looked up from germline, CDR1 is MNHNS and CDR2 is SASEGT. This CDR3 has 14 residues. CDR3 in DNA: TGTGCCAGCAGTGAATCCCTCTCGAGGGAGACCCAGTACTTC. Protein sequence: CASSESLSRETQYF.

The chain links TRBV9 to TRBJ1-1; no definite D call. Trimming took off 0 bases at V and 8 bases at J, with 20 bases between the two ends. The length of the CDR3 is 16 residues. From germline, CDR1 is SGDLS and CDR2 YYNGEE. The CDR3, as DNA: TGTGCCAGCAGCGTAGGCCTCCAGCTGAGGGAAAAAGAAGCTTTCTTT. Translated, it gives CASSVGLQLREKEAFF.

The V and J genes are TRBV19 and TRBJ1-1; D is uncertain. Looked up from germline, CDR1 is LNHDA and CDR2 is SQIVND (reference sequence). The CDR3 consists of 12 residues. V was cut by 7 bases and J by 7 bases, with 13 bases left in between. CDR3 nucleotide sequence: TGTGCCAGTACAAGGACCGGGGATGAAGCTTTCTTT. As protein: CASTRTGDEAFF.

This clone was observed once. This chain links TRBV6-5 with TRBJ2-7, with D possibly being TRBD1 (5 bases). V was clipped by 5 bases and J by 5 bases, with 13 bases between them. This CDR3 spans 13 amino acids. In germline, CDR1 is MNHEY, CDR2 SVGAGI. This CDR3 reads CASSRQHNDEQYF. The CDR3, as DNA: TGTGCCAGCAGTCGACAGCATAACGACGAGCAGTACTTC.

The rearrangement links TRBV5-1 to TRBJ1-3, with D hard to call. The V gene's germline CDR1 is SGHRS and CDR2 YFSETQ. The CDR3 is 15 amino acids. V was trimmed by 4 bases and J by 2 bases, leaving 13 bases between them. This CDR3 reads CASSPTTGAGNTIYF. The CDR3 DNA sequence: TGCGCCAGCAGCCCGACTACTGGGGCTGGAAACACCATATATTTT.

The chain recombines TRBV5-1 with TRBJ1-1; no firm D call. The germline V gene encodes CDR1 SGHRS and CDR2 YFSETQ. V was shortened by 0 bases and J by 1 base, with 7 bases between the two germline ends. The CDR3 has 14 residues. The CDR3 DNA reads TGCGCCAGCAGCTTGGTAGCCACGAACACTGAAGCTTTCTTT. It is translated as CASSLVATNTEAFF.

V usage is TRBV13 and J usage is TRBJ1-4, with TRBD1 matching over 9 bases. This CDR3 is 19 amino acids long. J was trimmed by 2 bases and V by 3 bases; bases with no gene match: 13. In germline, CDR1 is PRHDT, CDR2 FYEKMQ (reference sequence). Written as DNA, the CDR3 is TGTGCCAGCAGCTTCCTATGGGAACAGGGGGCGGGTACTAATGAAAAACTGTTTTTT. Translated: CASSFLWEQGAGTNEKLFF.

This chain connects TRBV7-8 to TRBJ2-4; 9 bases map to TRBD1. The CDR3 spans 14 residues. Unmatched junction bases numbered 3, after V lost 4 bases and J lost 5 bases. Germline loops: CDR1 SGHVS, CDR2 FQNEAQ. As DNA, the CDR3 is TGTGCCAGCAGCTCTCGACAGGGGGAAAACATTCAGTACTTC. Amino acids: CASSSRQGENIQYF.

This sequence joins TRBV15 and TRBJ2-5, with TRBD2 matching 14 bases. The CDR3 is 18 residues long. J gave up 5 bases and V 3 bases, and 11 bases lay outside the gene matches. In germline, CDR1 is LNHNV, CDR2 YYDKDF (reference sequence). CDR3 amino acids: CATSSWTSGGTRGETQYF. Written as DNA, the CDR3 is TGTGCCACCAGCAGTTGGACTAGCGGGGGGACCCGGGGTGAGACCCAGTACTTC.

The chain has TRBV5-1 and TRBJ1-3; D gene ambiguous. Germline loops: CDR1 SGHRS, CDR2 YFSETQ. Between the trimmed V and J ends, which lost 5 bases and 2 bases, there was a span of 11 bases. The CDR3 has 14 amino acids. The DNA of the CDR3 is TGCGCCAGCAGGTTAGGAGGACCTGGAAACACCATATATTTT. This codes for CASRLGGPGNTIYF.